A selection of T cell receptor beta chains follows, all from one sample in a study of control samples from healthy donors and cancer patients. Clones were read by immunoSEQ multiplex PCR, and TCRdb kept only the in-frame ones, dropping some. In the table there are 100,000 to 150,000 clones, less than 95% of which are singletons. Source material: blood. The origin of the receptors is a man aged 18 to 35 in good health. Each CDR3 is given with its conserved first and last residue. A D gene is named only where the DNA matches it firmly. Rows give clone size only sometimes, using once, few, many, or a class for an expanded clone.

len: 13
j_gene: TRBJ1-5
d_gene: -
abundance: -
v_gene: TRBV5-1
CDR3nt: TGCGCCAGCAGCTTGGGTCAGAATCAGCCCCAGCATTTT
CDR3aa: CASSLGQNQPQHF

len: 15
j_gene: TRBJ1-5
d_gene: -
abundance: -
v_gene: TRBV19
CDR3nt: TGTGCCAGTAGTATAGTATTGGGAAGCAATCAGCCCCAGCATTTT
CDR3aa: CASSIVLGSNQPQHF

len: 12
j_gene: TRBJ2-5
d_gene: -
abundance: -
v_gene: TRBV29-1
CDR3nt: TGCAGCGTTGATATTAGCGAAGGGACCCAGTACTTC
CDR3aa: CSVDISEGTQYF

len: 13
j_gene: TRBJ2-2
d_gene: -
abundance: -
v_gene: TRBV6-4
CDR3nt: TGTGCCAGCAGGGGGCAGGTCACCGGGGAGCTGTTTTTT
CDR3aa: CASRGQVTGELFF

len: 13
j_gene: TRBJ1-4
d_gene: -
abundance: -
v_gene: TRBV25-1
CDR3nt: TGTGCCAGCAGTGACTGGGATAATGAAAAACTGTTTTTT
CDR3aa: CASSDWDNEKLFF

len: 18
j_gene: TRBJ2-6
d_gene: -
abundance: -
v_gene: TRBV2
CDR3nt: TGTGCCAGCGGAACAACCGGGACACGGTTCTCTGGGGCCAACGTCCTGACTTTC
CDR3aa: CASGTTGTRFSGANVLTF

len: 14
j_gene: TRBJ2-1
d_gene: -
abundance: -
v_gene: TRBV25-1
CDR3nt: TGTGCCAGCAGTGGGCCTGGGGACTACAATGAGCAGTTCTTC
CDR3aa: CASSGPGDYNEQFF

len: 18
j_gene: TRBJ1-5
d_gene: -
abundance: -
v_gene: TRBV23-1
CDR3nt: TGCGCCAGCAGTCAATCGGGGTTCAGAGCTTGCGGCAATCAGCCCCAGCATTTT
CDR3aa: CASSQSGFRACGNQPQHF

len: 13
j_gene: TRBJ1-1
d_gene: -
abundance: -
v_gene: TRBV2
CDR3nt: TGTGCCAGCAGGAAACCGATGAACACTGAAGCTTTCTTT
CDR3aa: CASRKPMNTEAFF

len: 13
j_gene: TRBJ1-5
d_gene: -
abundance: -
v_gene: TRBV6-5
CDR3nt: TGTGCCAGCAGCGCAGGGAGTAATCAGCCCCAGCATTTT
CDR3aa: CASSAGSNQPQHF

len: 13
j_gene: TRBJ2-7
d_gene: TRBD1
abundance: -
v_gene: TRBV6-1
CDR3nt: TGTGCCAGCAGCCGGGACAGAAGCTACGAGCAGTACTTC
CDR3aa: CASSRDRSYEQYF

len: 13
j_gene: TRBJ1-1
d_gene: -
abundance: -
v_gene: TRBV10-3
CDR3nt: TGTGCCATCAGTGAGTCGACTGGGGTTTTAGCTTTCTTT
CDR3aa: CAISESTGVLAFF

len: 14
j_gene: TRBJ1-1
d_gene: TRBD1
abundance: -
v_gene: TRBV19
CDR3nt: TGTGCCAGTAGTGGGCAGGGACAGCTTCGGGTCGCTTTCTTT
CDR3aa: CASSGQGQLRVAFF

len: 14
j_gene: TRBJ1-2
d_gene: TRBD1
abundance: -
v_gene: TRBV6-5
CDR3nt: TGTGCCAGCAGTAACGTCGGACAGGGCGGTGGCTACACCTTC
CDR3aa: CASSNVGQGGGYTF

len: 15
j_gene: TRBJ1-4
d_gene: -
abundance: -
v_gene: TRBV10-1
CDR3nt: TGCGCCAGCAGTGAGTTTTCCGGGGACCGCGAAAAACTGTTTTTT
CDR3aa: CASSEFSGDREKLFF

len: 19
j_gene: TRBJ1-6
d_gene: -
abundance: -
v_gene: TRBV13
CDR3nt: TGTGCCAGCAGCTTATCTGTCAGCATAACGAGCTCCTATAATTCACCCCTCCACTTT
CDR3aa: CASSLSVSITSSYNSPLHF

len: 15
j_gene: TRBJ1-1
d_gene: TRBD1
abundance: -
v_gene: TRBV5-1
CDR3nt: TGCGCCAGCATCCTTACAGGGGACGGAAACACTGAAGCTTTCTTT
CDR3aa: CASILTGDGNTEAFF

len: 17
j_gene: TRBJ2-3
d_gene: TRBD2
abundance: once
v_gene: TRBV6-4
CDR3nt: TGTGCCAGCAGTAACCACCTAGCGGGGGGGCCCGCAGATACGCAGTATTTT
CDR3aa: CASSNHLAGGPADTQYF

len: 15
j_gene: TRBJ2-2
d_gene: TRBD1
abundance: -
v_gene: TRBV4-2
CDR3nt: TGTGCCAGCAGCCAAGTATCAGGGGGCCCCGGGGAGCTGTTTTTT
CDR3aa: CASSQVSGGPGELFF

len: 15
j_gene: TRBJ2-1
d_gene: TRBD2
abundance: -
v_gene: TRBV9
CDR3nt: TGTGCCAGCAGCCCTCGGACTAGCGGGGGGATCGGGCAGTTCTTC
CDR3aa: CASSPRTSGGIGQFF

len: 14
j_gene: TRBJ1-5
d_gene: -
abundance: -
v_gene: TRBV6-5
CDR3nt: TGTGCCAGCAGTTTGACTAAAGGCTTTGATCCCCAGCATTTT
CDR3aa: CASSLTKGFDPQHF

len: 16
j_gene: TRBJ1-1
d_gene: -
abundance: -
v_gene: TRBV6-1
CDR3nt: TGTGCCAGCAGTGAAGGGTTCCCATATAAGAACACTGAAGCTTTCTTT
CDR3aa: CASSEGFPYKNTEAFF

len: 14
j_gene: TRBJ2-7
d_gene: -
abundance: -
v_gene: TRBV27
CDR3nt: TGTGCCAGCAGTAAAGGTGTCGGCACCTACGAGCAGTACTTC
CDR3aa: CASSKGVGTYEQYF

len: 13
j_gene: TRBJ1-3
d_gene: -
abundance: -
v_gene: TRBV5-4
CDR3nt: TGTGCCAGCAGCCTAGGGGGAAGAAACACCATATATTTT
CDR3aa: CASSLGGRNTIYF

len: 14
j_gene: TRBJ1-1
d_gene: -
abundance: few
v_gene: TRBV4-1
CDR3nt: TGCGCCAGCAGCCCTCAGACCCAGAACACTGAAGCTTTCTTT
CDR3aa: CASSPQTQNTEAFF

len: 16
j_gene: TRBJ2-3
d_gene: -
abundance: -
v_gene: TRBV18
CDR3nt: TGTGCCAGCTCACCTCGGGGCGGGGAAAACACAGATACGCAGTATTTT
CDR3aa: CASSPRGGENTDTQYF

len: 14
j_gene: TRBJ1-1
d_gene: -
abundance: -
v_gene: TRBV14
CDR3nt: TGTGCCAGCAGCCATCTAGGGGGTTTCGCTGAAGCTTTCTTT
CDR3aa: CASSHLGGFAEAFF

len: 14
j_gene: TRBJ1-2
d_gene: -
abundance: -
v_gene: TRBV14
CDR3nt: TGTGCCAGCCAAGTTTTGTCCGACCTTAGGGGCTACACCTTC
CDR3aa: CASQVLSDLRGYTF

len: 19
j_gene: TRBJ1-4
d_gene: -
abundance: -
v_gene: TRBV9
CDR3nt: TGTGCCAGCAGCGTAGGGGGGGAACGGACATCCCTATATAATGAAAAACTGTTTTTT
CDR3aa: CASSVGGERTSLYNEKLFF

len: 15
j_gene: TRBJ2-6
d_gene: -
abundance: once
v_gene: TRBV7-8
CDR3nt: TGTGCCAGCAGCCCTTATGACCCTGGGGCCAACGTCCTGACTTTC
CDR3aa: CASSPYDPGANVLTF

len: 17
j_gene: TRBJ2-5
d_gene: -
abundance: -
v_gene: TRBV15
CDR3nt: TGTGCCACCAGCAGAGATATATACAGGAGAGAAGCGGAGACCCAGTACTTC
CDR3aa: CATSRDIYRREAETQYF

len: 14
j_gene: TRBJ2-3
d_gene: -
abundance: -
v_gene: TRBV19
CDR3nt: TGTGCCAGTAGTATAGGCGGGCTCACAGATACGCAGTATTTT
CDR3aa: CASSIGGLTDTQYF

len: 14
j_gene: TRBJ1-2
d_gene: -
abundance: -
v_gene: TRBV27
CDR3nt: TGTGCCAGCATCGGAGGAGATCTTCGGCGTGGCTACACCTTC
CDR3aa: CASIGGDLRRGYTF

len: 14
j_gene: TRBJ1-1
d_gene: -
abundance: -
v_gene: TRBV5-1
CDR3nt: TGCGCCAGCAGCCCCGGGACGGTCTCCACTGAAGCTTTCTTT
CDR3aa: CASSPGTVSTEAFF

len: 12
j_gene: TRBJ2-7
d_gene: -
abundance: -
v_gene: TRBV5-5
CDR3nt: TGTGCCAGCAGCTTGGAGGGCAACGAGCAGTACTTC
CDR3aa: CASSLEGNEQYF